These T cell receptor beta chains were read from a single sample in a study of T cells after yellow fever vaccination. Via MiXCR, TCRdb re-called the 5' RACE reads, giving one row per CDR3 protein. The sample includes just under 600,000 distinct CDR3 sequences, approximately 15% seen only once; the top ten take around an eighth. The sample in question was PBMCs, obtained on the day of the yellow fever booster vaccination. The receptors here all came from a man aged 25-40 years who received the YFV17D yellow fever vaccine. Each CDR3 is given with its conserved first and last residue. Fields, in order: clone size, J gene, D gene, V gene, CDR3 DNA, CDR3 protein. A D gene is named only where the DNA matches it firmly. Expanded clones get a size class; other rows say once, few or many, or leave the size out.

clone_size: few
j_call: TRBJ2-1
d_call: .
v_call: TRBV5-6
cdr3_nt: TGTGCCAGCGGGGGGGCCGTTTCCTACAATGAGCAGTTCTTC
cdr3_aa: CASGGAVSYNEQFF

clone_size: .
j_call: TRBJ2-2
d_call: .
v_call: TRBV12-3/TRBV12-4
cdr3_nt: TGTGCCAGCAATCGGGGACACCCGAACACCGGGGAGCTGTTTTTT
cdr3_aa: CASNRGHPNTGELFF

clone_size: few
j_call: TRBJ2-7
d_call: TRBD2
v_call: TRBV20-1
cdr3_nt: TGCAGTGCAAGCACTGGACACCGGACTAGCGATCGGTTTAACGAGCAGTACTTC
cdr3_aa: CSASTGHRTSDRFNEQYF

clone_size: few
j_call: TRBJ1-3
d_call: .
v_call: TRBV6-1
cdr3_nt: TGTGCCAGCAGTACCACGACGTTAGGAAACACCATATATTTT
cdr3_aa: CASSTTTLGNTIYF

clone_size: few
j_call: TRBJ2-3
d_call: .
v_call: TRBV5-1
cdr3_nt: TGCGCCAGCAGCATGGGTGGACTGGGAGATACGCAGTATTTT
cdr3_aa: CASSMGGLGDTQYF

clone_size: few
j_call: TRBJ2-3
d_call: .
v_call: TRBV20-1
cdr3_nt: TGCAGTGCTAGAGATCTAAGATCGGCCTCAGATACGCAGTATTTT
cdr3_aa: CSARDLRSASDTQYF

clone_size: .
j_call: TRBJ2-3
d_call: TRBD2
v_call: TRBV20-1
cdr3_nt: TGCAGTGCTTCCCTAGCGGGAGGGATCACAGATACGCAGTATTTT
cdr3_aa: CSASLAGGITDTQYF

clone_size: .
j_call: TRBJ2-1
d_call: .
v_call: TRBV20-1
cdr3_nt: TGCAGTGCTAGAGATCCTAGGGGGTGGGAGGATGAGCAGTTCTTC
cdr3_aa: CSARDPRGWEDEQFF

clone_size: few
j_call: TRBJ2-5
d_call: .
v_call: TRBV30
cdr3_nt: TGTGCCTGGAGTGTAATGGGGGGAGAGACCCAGTACTTC
cdr3_aa: CAWSVMGGETQYF

clone_size: few
j_call: TRBJ2-5
d_call: .
v_call: TRBV28
cdr3_nt: TGTGCCAGCAGTTTCCGGGGAGGCAGCGAGACCCAGTACTTC
cdr3_aa: CASSFRGGSETQYF

clone_size: .
j_call: TRBJ2-7
d_call: TRBD1
v_call: TRBV4-2
cdr3_nt: TGTGCCAGCAGCCAAGATCAGGACAGGGGTCGCGAGCAGTACTTC
cdr3_aa: CASSQDQDRGREQYF

clone_size: .
j_call: TRBJ1-1
d_call: .
v_call: TRBV19
cdr3_nt: TGTGCCAGTATGCGGGGGGCGGGGACTGAAGCTTTCTTT
cdr3_aa: CASMRGAGTEAFF

clone_size: .
j_call: TRBJ2-7
d_call: .
v_call: TRBV28
cdr3_nt: TGTGCCAGCAGTTTATCAGACAGCTCCTACGAGCAGTACTTC
cdr3_aa: CASSLSDSSYEQYF

clone_size: few
j_call: TRBJ2-2
d_call: .
v_call: TRBV5-1
cdr3_nt: TGCGCCAGCAGCCCGTTTGGGGTTGACACCGGGGAGCTGTTTTTT
cdr3_aa: CASSPFGVDTGELFF

clone_size: .
j_call: TRBJ2-1
d_call: .
v_call: TRBV29-1
cdr3_nt: TGCAGCGCCTGGACTAGGGGGCCCAATGAGCAGTTCTTC
cdr3_aa: CSAWTRGPNEQFF